The present T cell receptor (beta chain) was sequenced within a study of circulating CD8 cells and anti-PD-1 response in melanoma (dated by TCRdb to the early 2020s). With respect to the entire study: Patients received nivolumab intravenously at 3 mg/kg every 2 weeks. In on-treatment samples, a biotinylated anti-human IgG4 antibody was used to detect PD-1. Responders were defined as patients showing complete or partial responses, and non-responders as patients showing stable or progressive disease (RECIST v1.1). The TCR repertoire analysis covered approximately eleven melanoma patients: 7 non-responders and 4 responders. The melanoma cohort included approximately 13 patients, of whom seven received anti-PD-1 as first-line therapy and six had previously received targeted therapy or immunotherapy. Paper-wide results and their limitations: The published TCR repertoire comparisons used only baseline and M1 samples from a small cohort with few responders. Repertoires were found to be largely private between subsets, with under 7.5% of TRB clonotypes shared at M1, and the highest sharing was observed between DPOS and TIGIT. Diversity was greatest in the DNEG repertoire, PD-1 and DPOS had similar and higher clonality, and TIGIT repertoires had the lowest diversity. Tumor material was not accessible, so tumor reactivity was assessed by peptide assays on expanded sorted subsets instead. Because material was limited, experiments were generally done without replicates. Both treatment-naive and previously treated patients were included in the cohort, and this mixing was noted by the authors as something that could influence results.

The sequencer listed for this sample is NextSeq 500. Starting from about 15 ng of total RNA, TCR libraries were made with the QIAseq Immune Repertoire RNA Library Kit, Human TCR Panel. Sequencing of the TCR libraries was done on an Illumina NextSeq with a Mid Output V2 kit and asymmetric 261x41 paired-end reads. Each TCR library was diluted to 4 nM, after which the TCR libraries were pooled, denatured and loaded at about 0.98 pM. The source study handled its data this way. TCR FASTQ files were processed in the QIAGEN GeneGlobe Data Analysis Center, with downstream analysis in R 3.5.2. Clonality was computed as one minus Shannon entropy normalized by the log of the number of unique productive sequences. Within each subset, Fisher exact tests at 5% FDR identified TRA or TRB clonotypes differing in abundance between baseline and M1. Clonotypes with differential abundance were classified as emerging, expanding, contracting or non-expanding/contracting. Morisita's overlap index was used to measure repertoire overlap between patients. TCRdb took the public reads, trimmed them with fastp at Q25, ran MiXCR for clone calling and kept in-frame beta chains. Merged by CDR3 protein, the rows form single entries marked with the most common genes and DNA. TCRdb's processing, not the authors', yielded these V and J calls. This sample gives 1,000 to 1,500 distinct CDR3 sequences in total; approximately 7.6% of them show up just once. The ten biggest clones cover 15% to 20% of the sample.

A BD FACSAria II cell sorter was used to sort four subsets, defined by PD-1 and/or TIGIT, from live CD3+CD8+TCRalphabeta+ cells. To characterize relevance to anti-PD-1 therapy response, circulating CD8 T cells were sorted into four subsets based on PD-1 and TIGIT expression. For each sorted CD8 T-cell subset, both the TCR alpha and TCR beta chains were sequenced. Peripheral blood was drawn before the first anti-PD-1 injection and after two and four injections. Ficoll gradient centrifugation was used to isolate PBMCs immediately. Until use, PBMCs were cryopreserved in liquid nitrogen in RPMI containing about 20% FCS and about 10% DMSO. After thawing, PBMCs were stained with a viability dye plus antibodies against CD3, CD8alpha, TCRalphabeta, PD-1 and TIGIT. The RNeasy Kit was used to extract total RNA, and all samples had a RIN greater than 7. This clonotype is medium-sized (0.01 to 0.1%). It has no known antigen specificity. Within one base of it there is no much larger clone, and no base qualities were kept.

This TCR derives from a human donor with melanoma. This specimen was CD8+ T cells from PBMCs, taken at baseline or after one month of anti-PD-1 therapy (not recorded which).

The nucleotide sequence is TGTGCCAGTAGTTTAAAGGACAACCCCAACGCCTACGAGCAGTACTTC. Its translation is CASSLKDNPNAYEQYF. This sequence uses TRBV19 and TRBJ2-7; matching of 5 bases hints at TRBD1 as the D gene. The CDR3 goes from the cysteine to the phenylalanine over 16 residues. Only CDR3 DNA is held: 48 bases, read in frame from base 1. From a lookup of the germline V gene (reference sequence), CDR1 and CDR2 are LNHDA and SQIVND. The V and J ends are trimmed by 5 bases and 2 bases, leaving 19 bases between them.